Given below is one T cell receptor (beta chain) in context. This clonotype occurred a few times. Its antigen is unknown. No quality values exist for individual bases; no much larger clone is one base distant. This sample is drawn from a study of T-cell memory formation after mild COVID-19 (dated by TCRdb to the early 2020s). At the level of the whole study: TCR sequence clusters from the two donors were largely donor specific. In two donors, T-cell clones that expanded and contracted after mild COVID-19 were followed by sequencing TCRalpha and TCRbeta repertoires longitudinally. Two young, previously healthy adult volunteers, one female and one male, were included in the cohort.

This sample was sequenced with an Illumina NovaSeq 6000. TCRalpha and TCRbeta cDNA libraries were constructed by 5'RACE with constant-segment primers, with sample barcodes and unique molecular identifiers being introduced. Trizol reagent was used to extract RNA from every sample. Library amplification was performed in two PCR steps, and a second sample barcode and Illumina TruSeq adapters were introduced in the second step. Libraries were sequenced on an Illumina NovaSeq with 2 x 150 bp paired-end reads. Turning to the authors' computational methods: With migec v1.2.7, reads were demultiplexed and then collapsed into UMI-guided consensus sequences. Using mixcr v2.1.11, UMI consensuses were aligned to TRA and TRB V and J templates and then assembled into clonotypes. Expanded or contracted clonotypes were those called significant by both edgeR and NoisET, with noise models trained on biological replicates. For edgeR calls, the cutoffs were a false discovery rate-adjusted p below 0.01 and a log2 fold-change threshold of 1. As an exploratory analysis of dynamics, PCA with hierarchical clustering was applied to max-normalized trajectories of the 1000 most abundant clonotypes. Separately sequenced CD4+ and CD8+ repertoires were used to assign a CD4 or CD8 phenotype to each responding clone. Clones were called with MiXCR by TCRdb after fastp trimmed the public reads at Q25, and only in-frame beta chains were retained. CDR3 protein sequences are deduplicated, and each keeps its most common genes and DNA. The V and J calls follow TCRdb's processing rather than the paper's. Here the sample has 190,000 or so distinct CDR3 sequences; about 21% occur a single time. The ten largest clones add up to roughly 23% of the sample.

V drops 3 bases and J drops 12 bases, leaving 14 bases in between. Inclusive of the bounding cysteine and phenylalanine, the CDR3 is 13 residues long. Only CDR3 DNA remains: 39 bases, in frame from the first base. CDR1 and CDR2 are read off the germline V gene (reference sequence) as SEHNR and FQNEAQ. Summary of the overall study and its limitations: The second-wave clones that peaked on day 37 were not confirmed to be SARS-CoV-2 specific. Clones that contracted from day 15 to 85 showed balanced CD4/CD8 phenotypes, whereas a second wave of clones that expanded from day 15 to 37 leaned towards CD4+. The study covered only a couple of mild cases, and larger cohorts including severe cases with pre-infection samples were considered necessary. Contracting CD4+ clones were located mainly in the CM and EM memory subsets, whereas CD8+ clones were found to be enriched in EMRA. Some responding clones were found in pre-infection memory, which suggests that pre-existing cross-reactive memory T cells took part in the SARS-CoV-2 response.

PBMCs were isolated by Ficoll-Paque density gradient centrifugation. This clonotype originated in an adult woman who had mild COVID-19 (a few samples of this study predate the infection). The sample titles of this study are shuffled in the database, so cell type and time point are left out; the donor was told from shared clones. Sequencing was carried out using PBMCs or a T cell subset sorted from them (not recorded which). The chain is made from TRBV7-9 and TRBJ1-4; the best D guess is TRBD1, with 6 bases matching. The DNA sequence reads TGTGCCAGCAGCTTTCAACAGGGCCGGGAACTGTTTTTT. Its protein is CASSFQQGRELFF.